Listed below are T cell receptor beta chains from one sample, sequenced in a study of shared clonotypes between healthy human individuals. Assay: immunoSEQ multiplex PCR; the TCRdb copy retains only in-frame clones and omits some. The profile shows approximately 2,000,000 clones, 85% to 95% of them singletons. Input material: naive CD4+ T cells from PBMCs. All receptors come from a man aged 18 to 30 in good health. Some clones in this sample may be carry-over from other donors' samples. CDR3s leave out the opening cysteine and the closing phenylalanine or tryptophan.

cdr3_aa	v_call	j_call
ASSQARQGRNEKLF	TRBV4-3	TRBJ1-4
ASSEGQGANQPQH	TRBV18	TRBJ1-5
ASSVSIRGFTREGRDTQY	TRBV9	TRBJ2-3
ASSSIAGGTTGELF	TRBV5-1	TRBJ2-2
ASSGTSGRRTDTQY	TRBV2	TRBJ2-3
ASSLDYTYEQY	TRBV7-8	TRBJ2-7
ATSRAGQGHQPQH	TRBV15	TRBJ1-5
ASSSSTSGRAYGANVLT	TRBV28	TRBJ2-6
ASSWGLADSYEQY	TRBV5-1	TRBJ2-7
ASSLTGATEAF	TRBV7-7	TRBJ1-1
ASSLRLAGSSLDTQY	TRBV7-2	TRBJ2-3
ASSRPGQGIFETQY	TRBV5-4	TRBJ2-5
ASTQGFPENQPQH	TRBV19	TRBJ1-5
ASSETSGSYNEQF	TRBV9	TRBJ2-1
ASSLAVVAGGPGYHNEQF	TRBV7-2	TRBJ2-1
ASSAQGSSNEKLF	TRBV28	TRBJ1-4
ASSTAGTGKETQY	TRBV2	TRBJ2-5
ASTLGSYEQY	TRBV28	TRBJ2-7
ASSQPTGGYGYT	TRBV28	TRBJ1-2
ASLRDRQAYEQY	TRBV6-1	TRBJ2-7
ASGQVQEAF	TRBV6-1	TRBJ1-1
ASSSPGRMNTEAF	TRBV28	TRBJ1-1
ASSRGEPRWGVSANTGELF	TRBV7-3	TRBJ2-2
ASSPRTGGLSDTQY	TRBV5-1	TRBJ2-3
ASSLRTGRDTQY	TRBV27	TRBJ2-3
ASSPGGTGSYEQY	TRBV9	TRBJ2-7
ASSFDRYQETQY	TRBV5-4	TRBJ2-5